The clone carrying this T cell receptor beta chain was seen repeatedly, ten times or more. Unique molecular identifiers were built into the TCRbeta library. MiXCR, applied by TCRdb to the PCR reads, yields one record per CDR3 protein. Among nearly 400,000 distinct CDR3 sequences, about a fifth were seen once, and the ten largest hold approximately 3.9%. The data originate from a study of T-cell reconstitution after alpha-beta-depleted transplantation in children. CDR3 length: 15 residues. Germline loops: CDR1 MNHEY, CDR2 SVGAGI. Trimming pared 0 bases from V and 0 bases from J, leaving 8 bases between.

This TCR came from a human donor who donated a stem cell graft to a child with acute myeloid leukemia. This chain uses TRBV6-5 with TRBJ1-1, with D perhaps TRBD1 (6 bases). The sample here was PBMCs from the stem cell graft donor, taken from the stem cell graft. CDR3 nucleotides: TGTGCCAGCAGTTACTCGAAGGGGGTGAACACTGAAGCTTTCTTT. The encoded protein is CASSYSKGVNTEAFF.